This T cell receptor beta chain was found in a study of shared clonotypes between healthy human individuals. Study-wide context: Those who served as donors were a couple of women and a few men between the ages of 18 and 49.

Only in-frame clones appear in the TCRdb table, and some are missing; sequencing was by immunoSEQ multiplex PCR. This sample has millions of clones; about 94% occur once, and the top ten carry 0.85% to 1.2%. V was pared by 3 bases and J by 3 bases, with 16 bases between. CDR1 is SGHKS and CDR2 is YYEKEE in the germline V gene (reference sequence). The CDR3 consists of 15 residues. On this clone itself: Its specificity is unknown.

In the naive CD8 group, cells lacked CD45RO and were positively selected for CCR7, so terminally differentiated effector memory CD45RA+ cells were left out. General observations from the study: In the sorted subsets, rarefaction showed sequencing was incomplete despite large depth. Depth of sequencing was expected to influence donor clonotype sharing.

J is TRBJ2-7 and V is TRBV5-5; either TRBD1 or TRBD2 may supply D (5 bases each). Source material: naive CD8+ T cells sorted from blood. The TCR originated in a man between 18 and 29 years old in good health. This CDR3 reads CASSSVLGEDYEQYF. The CDR3 DNA follows: TGTGCCAGCAGCTCGGTTTTGGGGGAAGACTACGAGCAGTACTTC.